This T cell receptor beta chain was sequenced for a study of shared clonotypes between healthy human individuals. Trimming cost V 6 bases and J 3 bases, with 15 bases left between them. The length of the CDR3 is 14 residues. Looked up from germline, CDR1 is MDHEN and CDR2 is SYDVKM. Libraries were prepared by immunoSEQ multiplex PCR; TCRdb keeps only in-frame clonotypes and omits some of them. The data contain around 88,000 clones, less than 80% of them singletons. The TCR comes from a man aged 25-45 years in good health. Sequencing used memory CD8+ T cells sorted from blood. Documented subset: CD45RO+ cells pooled with CCR7-negative TemRA cells. The chain has TRBV28 and TRBJ2-7; D unresolved. The CDR3: CASRTMGYGYEQYF. The CDR3 bases are TGTGCCAGCAGAACCATGGGCTACGGCTACGAGCAGTACTTC.